Sequencing of this TCR beta chain was carried out in a study of blood T cell repertoires in COVID-19. Across the study: Acute and convalescent COVID-19 specimens originated in the United States, Italy and Spain. Sample material is recorded as cDNA or gDNA derived from T cells, B-cell-depleted T cells, or PBMCs.

The V gene lost 6 bases and the J gene lost 8 bases, with 19 bases spanning the gap. The CDR3 covers 14 residues. CDR1 MNHEY and CDR2 SVGAGI come from the germline V gene. Under the authors' procedure: Amplification from reference gene primers served as the basis for estimated nucleated cell counts. The repertoire was sequenced with immunoSEQ multiplex PCR; TCRdb's copy has only in-frame clones and lacks some. That table is the source of V, J and clone size, and D and trimming were worked out from the DNA. Of 80,000 to 95,000 clones listed, about 91% are singletons. This TCR came from a human donor with active COVID-19. The donor label of this sample is uncertain. Sequencing used peripheral blood. The chain employs TRBV6-5 and TRBJ1-2; no reliable D call. For the CDR3, the DNA is TGTGCCAGCAGCACTCCGGGGTGGGGTAAGGGCTACACCTTC. It translates to CASSTPGWGKGYTF.